This TCR beta chain was identified in a study of blood T cell repertoires in COVID-19. Study in general: PBMCs, B-cell-depleted T cells, or T cells were the source of the cDNA or gDNA that made up the material.

Original analysis: The authors estimated nucleated cell counts from reference gene primer amplification. TCRdb keeps only in-frame clones here, not all; method: immunoSEQ multiplex PCR. V and J calls and clone size are as listed in that table; D and trimming were resolved from the DNA. The table lists 15,000 to 17,000 clones, 86% of them singletons, with 52% in the top ten. The CDR3 covers 15 residues. V was pared by 2 bases and J by 4 bases, with 5 bases of the junction left unmatched. The germline V gene has CDR1 KGHSH and CDR2 LQKENI. The sample comprised peripheral blood. This chain connects TRBV18 to TRBJ1-1; TRBD1 agrees at 9 bases. This receptor was taken from a man between 60 and 70 years old with acute or convalescent COVID-19. CDR3: CASSPRDRASTEAFF. The CDR3 nucleotides are TGTGCCAGCTCACCAAGGGACAGGGCATCCACTGAAGCTTTCTTT. The entire variable domain, with the rest obtained from reference TRBV18 and TRBJ1-1, is as follows: NAGVMQNPRHLVRRRGQEARLRCSPMKGHSHVYWYRQLPEEGLKFMVYLQKENIIDESGMPKERFSAEFPKEGPSILRIQQVVRGDSAAYFCASSPRDRASTEAFFGQGTRLTVV.